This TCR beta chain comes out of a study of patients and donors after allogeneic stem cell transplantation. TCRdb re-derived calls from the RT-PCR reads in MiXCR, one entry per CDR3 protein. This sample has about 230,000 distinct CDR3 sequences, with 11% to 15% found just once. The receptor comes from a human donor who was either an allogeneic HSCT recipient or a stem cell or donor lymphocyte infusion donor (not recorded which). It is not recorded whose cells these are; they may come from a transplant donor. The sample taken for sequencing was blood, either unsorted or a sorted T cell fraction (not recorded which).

CDR3 sequence reads: CSARLGVRDNSPLHF. The CDR3 DNA reads as TGCAGTGCTAGACTAGGGGTGAGGGATAATTCACCCCTCCACTTT. The chain carries TRBV20-1 and TRBJ1-6, with TRBD1 as a possible D gene (5 bases). This CDR3 comprises 15 residues. V lost 2 bases to trimming and J lost 5 bases, with 13 bases between them. Germline V gene data show CDR1 as DFQATT and CDR2 as SNEGSKA (reference sequence).